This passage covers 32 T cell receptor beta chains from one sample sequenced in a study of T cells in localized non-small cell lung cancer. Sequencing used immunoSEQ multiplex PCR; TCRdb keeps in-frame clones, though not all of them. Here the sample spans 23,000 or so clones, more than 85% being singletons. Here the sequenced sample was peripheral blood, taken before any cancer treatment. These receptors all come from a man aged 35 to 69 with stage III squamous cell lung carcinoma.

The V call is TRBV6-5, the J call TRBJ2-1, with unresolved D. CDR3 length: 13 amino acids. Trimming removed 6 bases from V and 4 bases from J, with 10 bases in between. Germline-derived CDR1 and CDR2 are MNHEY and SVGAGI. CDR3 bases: TGTGCCAGCAGAGTCGGACGATACAATGAGCAGTTCTTC. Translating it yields CASRVGRYNEQFF.

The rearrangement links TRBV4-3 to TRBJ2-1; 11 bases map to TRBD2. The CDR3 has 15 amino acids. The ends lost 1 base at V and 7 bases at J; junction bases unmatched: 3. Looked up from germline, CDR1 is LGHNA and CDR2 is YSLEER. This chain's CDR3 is CASSQGASGRNEQFF. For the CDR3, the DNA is TGCGCCAGCAGCCAAGGGGCTAGCGGGAGGAATGAGCAGTTCTTC.

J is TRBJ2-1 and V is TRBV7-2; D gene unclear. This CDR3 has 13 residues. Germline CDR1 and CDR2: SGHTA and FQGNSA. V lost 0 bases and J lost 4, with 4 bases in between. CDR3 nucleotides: TGTGCCAGCAGCTTAGCCCAATACAATGAGCAGTTCTTC. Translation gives CASSLAQYNEQFF.

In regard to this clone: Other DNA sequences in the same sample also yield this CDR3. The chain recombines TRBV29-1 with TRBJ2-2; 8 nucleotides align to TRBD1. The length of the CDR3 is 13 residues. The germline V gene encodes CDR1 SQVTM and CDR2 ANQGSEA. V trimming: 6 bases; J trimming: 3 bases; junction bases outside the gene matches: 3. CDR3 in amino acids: CSVDRGHTGELFF. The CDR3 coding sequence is TGCAGCGTCGACAGGGGACACACCGGGGAGCTGTTTTTT.

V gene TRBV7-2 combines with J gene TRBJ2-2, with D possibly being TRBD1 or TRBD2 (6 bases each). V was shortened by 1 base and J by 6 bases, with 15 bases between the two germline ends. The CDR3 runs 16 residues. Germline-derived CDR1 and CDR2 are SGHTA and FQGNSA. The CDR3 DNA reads TGTGCCAGCAGCTTAGTAGAGGGGGGCCTCGCCGGGGAGCTGTTTTTT. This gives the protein CASSLVEGGLAGELFF.

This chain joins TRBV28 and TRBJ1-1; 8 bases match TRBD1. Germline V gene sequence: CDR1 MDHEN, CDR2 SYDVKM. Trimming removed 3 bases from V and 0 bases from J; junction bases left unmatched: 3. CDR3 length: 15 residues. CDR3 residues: CASSFPGGLNTEAFF. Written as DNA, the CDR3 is TGTGCCAGCAGTTTCCCAGGGGGCTTGAACACTGAAGCTTTCTTT.

CDR3 bases: TGTGCCAGCAGCCGACAGGGCTCCTACGAGCAGTACTTC. It yields the protein CASSRQGSYEQYF. The gene calls are TRBV6-6 and TRBJ2-7; 7 nucleotides align to TRBD1. The germline gives CDR1 MNHNY, CDR2 SVGAGI (reference sequence). V gave up 6 bases and J gave up 0 bases; unmatched junction bases: 2. The CDR3 length is 13 residues.

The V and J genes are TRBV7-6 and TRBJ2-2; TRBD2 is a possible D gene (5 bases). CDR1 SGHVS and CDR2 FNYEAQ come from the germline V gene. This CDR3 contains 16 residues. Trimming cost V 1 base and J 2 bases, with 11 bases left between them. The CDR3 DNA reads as TGTGCCAGCAGCTTAGAATCGGGGAGAAACACCGGGGAGCTGTTTTTT. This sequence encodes CASSLESGRNTGELFF.

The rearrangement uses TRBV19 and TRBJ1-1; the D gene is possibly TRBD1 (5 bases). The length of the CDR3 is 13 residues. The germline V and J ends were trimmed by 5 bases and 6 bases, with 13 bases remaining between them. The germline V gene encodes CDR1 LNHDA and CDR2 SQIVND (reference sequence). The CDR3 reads CASSVRQYSEAFF. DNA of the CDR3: TGTGCCAGTAGTGTACGACAGTATTCTGAAGCTTTCTTT. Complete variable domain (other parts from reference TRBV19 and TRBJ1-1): DGGITQSPKYLFRKEGQNVTLSCEQNLNHDAMYWYRQDPGQGLRLIYYSQIVNDFQKGDIAEGYSVSREKKESFPLTVTSAQKNPTAFYLCASSVRQYSEAFFGQGTRLTVV.

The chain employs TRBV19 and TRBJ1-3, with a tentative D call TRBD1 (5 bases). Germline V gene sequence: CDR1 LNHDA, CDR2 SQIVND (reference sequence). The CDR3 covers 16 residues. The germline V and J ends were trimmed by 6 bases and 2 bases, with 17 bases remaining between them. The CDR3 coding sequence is TGTGCCAGTAGCAATGGGGCACAAGGGACTGGAAACACCATATATTTT. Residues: CASSNGAQGTGNTIYF.

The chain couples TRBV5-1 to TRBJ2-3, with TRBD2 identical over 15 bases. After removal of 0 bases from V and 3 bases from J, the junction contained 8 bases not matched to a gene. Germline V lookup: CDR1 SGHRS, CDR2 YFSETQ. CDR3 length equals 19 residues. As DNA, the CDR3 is TGCGCCAGCAGCTTGGCCGGGACTAGCGGGAGGAGGCCAACAGATACGCAGTATTTT. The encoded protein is CASSLAGTSGRRPTDTQYF. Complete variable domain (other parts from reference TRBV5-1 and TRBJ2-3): KAGVTQTPRYLIKTRGQQVTLSCSPISGHRSVSWYQQTPGQGLQFLFEYFSETQRNKGNFPGRFSGRQFSNSRSEMNVSTLELGDSALYLCASSLAGTSGRRPTDTQYFGPGTRLTVL.

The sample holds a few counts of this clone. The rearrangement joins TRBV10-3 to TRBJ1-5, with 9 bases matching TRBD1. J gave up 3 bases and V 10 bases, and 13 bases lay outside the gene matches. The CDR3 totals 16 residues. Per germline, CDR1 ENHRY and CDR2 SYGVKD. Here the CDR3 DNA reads TGTGCCACCTCAAAGTACAGGGGGCCCCACAATCAGCCCCAGCATTTT. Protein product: CATSKYRGPHNQPQHF.

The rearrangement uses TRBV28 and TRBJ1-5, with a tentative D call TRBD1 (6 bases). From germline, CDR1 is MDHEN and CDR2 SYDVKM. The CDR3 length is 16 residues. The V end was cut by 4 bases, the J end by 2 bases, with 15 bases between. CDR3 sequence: CASSYPTRTGNQPQHF. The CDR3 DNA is TGTGCCAGCAGTTACCCCACGAGGACAGGCAATCAGCCCCAGCATTTT.

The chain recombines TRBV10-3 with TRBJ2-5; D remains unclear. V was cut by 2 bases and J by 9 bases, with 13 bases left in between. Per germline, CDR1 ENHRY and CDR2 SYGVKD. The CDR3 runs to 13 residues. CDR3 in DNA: TGTGCCATCAGTGAGAGAACAGATTTGGCCCAGTACTTC. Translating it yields CAISERTDLAQYF.

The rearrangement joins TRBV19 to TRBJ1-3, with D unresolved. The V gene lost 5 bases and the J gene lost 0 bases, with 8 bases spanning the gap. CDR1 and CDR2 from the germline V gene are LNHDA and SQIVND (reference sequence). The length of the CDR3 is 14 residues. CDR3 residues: CASSFPGSGNTIYF. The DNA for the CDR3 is TGTGCCAGTAGTTTCCCGGGCTCTGGAAACACCATATATTTT.

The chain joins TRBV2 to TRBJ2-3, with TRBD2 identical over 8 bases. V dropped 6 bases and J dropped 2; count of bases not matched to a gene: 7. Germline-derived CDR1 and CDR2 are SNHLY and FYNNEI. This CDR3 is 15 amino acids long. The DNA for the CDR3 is TGTGCCAGCAGCCTTAGCGGGACCTTCACAGATACGCAGTATTTT. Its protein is CASSLSGTFTDTQYF.

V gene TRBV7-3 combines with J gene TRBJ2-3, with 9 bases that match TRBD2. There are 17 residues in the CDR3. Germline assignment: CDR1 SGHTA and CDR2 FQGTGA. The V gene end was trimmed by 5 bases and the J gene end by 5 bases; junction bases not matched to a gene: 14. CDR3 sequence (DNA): TGTGCCAGCAGCCCCCGGGTGATAGCGGGAGCGGTAGATACGCAGTATTTT. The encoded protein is CASSPRVIAGAVDTQYF.

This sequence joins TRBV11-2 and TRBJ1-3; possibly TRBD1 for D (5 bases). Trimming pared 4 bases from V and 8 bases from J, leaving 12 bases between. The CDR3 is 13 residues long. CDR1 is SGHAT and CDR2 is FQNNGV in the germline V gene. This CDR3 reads CASSSQTGDTIYF. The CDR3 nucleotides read TGTGCCAGCAGCTCACAAACAGGAGACACCATATATTTT.

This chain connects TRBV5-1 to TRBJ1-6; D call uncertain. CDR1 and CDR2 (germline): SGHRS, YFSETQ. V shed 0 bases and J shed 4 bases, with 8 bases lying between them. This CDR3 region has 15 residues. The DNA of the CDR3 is TGCGCCAGCAGCTTGGGGACTCTTTATAATTCACCCCTCCACTTT. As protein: CASSLGTLYNSPLHF.

CDR3 region: CASRIQGLAEQYF. CDR3 sequence (DNA): TGTGCCAGCAGGATACAGGGATTGGCCGAGCAGTACTTC. The chain recombines TRBV6-4 with TRBJ2-7; D possibly corresponds to TRBD1 (6 bases). The CDR3 consists of 13 residues. V dropped 6 bases and J dropped 6 bases, with 15 bases sitting between them. CDR1 and CDR2 (germline): MRHNA, SNTAGT.

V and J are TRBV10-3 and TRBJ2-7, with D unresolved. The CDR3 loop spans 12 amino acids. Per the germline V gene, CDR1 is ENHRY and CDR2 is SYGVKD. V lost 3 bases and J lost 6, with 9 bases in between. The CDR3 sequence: CAISDSALEQYF. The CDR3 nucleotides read TGTGCCATCAGTGACTCAGCTCTCGAGCAGTACTTC.

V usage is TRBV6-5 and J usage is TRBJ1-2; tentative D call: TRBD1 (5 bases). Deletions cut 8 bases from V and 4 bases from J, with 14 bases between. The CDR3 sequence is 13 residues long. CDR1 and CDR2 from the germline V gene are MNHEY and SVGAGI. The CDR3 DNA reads TGTGCCAGCTTCCCCGGGGGTCGCTATGGCTACACCTTC. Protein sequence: CASFPGGRYGYTF.

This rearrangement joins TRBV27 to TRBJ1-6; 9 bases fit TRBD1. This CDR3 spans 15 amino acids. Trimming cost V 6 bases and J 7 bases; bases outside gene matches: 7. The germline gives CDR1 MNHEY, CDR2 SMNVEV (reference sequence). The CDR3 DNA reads TGTGCCAGCAGGCCACAGGGGGCGCGCAATTCACCCCTCCACTTT. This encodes CASRPQGARNSPLHF.

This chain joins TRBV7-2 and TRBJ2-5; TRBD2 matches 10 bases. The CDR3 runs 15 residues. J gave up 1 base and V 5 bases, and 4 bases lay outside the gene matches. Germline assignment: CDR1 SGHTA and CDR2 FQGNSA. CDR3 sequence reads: CASSTSSGGQETQYF. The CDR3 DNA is TGTGCCAGCAGCACCTCTAGCGGGGGCCAAGAGACCCAGTACTTC.

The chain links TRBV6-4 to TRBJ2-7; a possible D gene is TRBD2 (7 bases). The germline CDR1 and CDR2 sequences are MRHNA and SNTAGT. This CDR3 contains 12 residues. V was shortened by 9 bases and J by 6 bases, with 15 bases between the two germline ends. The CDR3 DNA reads TGTGCCAGGGAACAGGGAGGGGGCGAGCAGTACTTC. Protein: CAREQGGGEQYF.

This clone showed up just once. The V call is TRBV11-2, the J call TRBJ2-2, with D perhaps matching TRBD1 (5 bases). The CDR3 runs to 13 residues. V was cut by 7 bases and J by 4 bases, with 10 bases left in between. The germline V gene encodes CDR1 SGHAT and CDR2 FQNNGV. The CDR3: CASTRTRTGELFF. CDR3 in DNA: TGTGCCAGCACCCGGACACGCACCGGGGAGCTGTTTTTT.

The CDR3 nucleotides read TGTGCCAGTAGTATTTCGGACAGGGGCGCGCATCAGCCCCAGCATTTT. It translates to CASSISDRGAHQPQHF. The chain uses TRBV19 and TRBJ1-5; 9 bases agree with TRBD1. Trimming cost V 3 bases and J 5 bases; bases outside gene matches: 8. There are 16 residues in the CDR3. Germline-derived CDR1 and CDR2 are LNHDA and SQIVND (reference sequence).

In DNA, the CDR3 is TGCGCCAGCAGCTTATGGGGGGATAACTATGGCTACACCTTC. It specifies CASSLWGDNYGYTF. The chain has TRBV5-1 and TRBJ1-2, with D possibly TRBD1 on 5 matching bases. V was cut by 2 bases and J by 1 base, with 9 bases left in between. The length of the CDR3 is 14 residues. Germline V gives CDR1 SGHRS, CDR2 YFSETQ.

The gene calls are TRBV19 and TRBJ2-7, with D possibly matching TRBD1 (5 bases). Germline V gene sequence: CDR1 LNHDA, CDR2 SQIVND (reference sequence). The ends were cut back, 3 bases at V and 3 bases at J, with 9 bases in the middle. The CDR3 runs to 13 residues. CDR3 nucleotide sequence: TGTGCCAGTAGTATTCAGGGCGGCTACGAGCAGTACTTC. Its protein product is CASSIQGGYEQYF.

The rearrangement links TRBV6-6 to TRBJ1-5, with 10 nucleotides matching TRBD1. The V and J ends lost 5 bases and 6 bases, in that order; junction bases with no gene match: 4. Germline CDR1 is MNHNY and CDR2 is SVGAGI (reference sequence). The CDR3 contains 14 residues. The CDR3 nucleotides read TGTGCCAGCAGTAGACAGGGGGCTAGTCAGCCCCAGCATTTT. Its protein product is CASSRQGASQPQHF.

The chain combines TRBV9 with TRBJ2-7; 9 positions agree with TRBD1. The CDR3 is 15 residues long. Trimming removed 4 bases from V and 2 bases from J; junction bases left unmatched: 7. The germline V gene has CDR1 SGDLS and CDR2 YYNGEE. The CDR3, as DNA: TGTGCCAGCAGCCCCCGACAGGGGGTAACCTACGAGCAGTACTTC. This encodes CASSPRQGVTYEQYF.

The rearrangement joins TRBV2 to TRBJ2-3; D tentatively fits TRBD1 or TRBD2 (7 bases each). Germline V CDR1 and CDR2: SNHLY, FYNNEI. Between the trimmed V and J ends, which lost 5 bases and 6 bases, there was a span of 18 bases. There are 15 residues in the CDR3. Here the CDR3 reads CASSREGAPRDTQYF. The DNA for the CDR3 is TGTGCCAGCAGTAGGGAGGGGGCGCCTCGTGATACGCAGTATTTT.